Shown below are 22 T cell receptor beta chains from a single sample sequenced in a study of blood T cell repertoires in COVID-19. Generated by immunoSEQ multiplex PCR, the TCRdb table keeps only in-frame clones and is missing some. The data hold approximately 50,000 clones, with about nine tenths observed a single time. Sequenced sample: peripheral blood. The receptors were sampled from a man aged 50-60 years with active COVID-19.

The chain links TRBV4-1 to TRBJ2-3; 8 nucleotides align to TRBD2. The germline V gene encodes CDR1 MGHRA and CDR2 YSYEKL. V lost 4 bases, J lost 2 bases, and 14 bases stayed unmatched. The CDR3 loop spans 18 amino acids. The CDR3 DNA reads TGCGCCAGCAGCCGCTCCGGTGTAAGCGGGAGTTTCACAGATACGCAGTATTTT. Translation gives CASSRSGVSGSFTDTQYF.

CDR3 protein: CASSTGLISYNEQFF. CDR3 nucleotide sequence: TGTGCCAGCAGCACTGGACTGATCTCCTACAATGAGCAGTTCTTC. The chain joins TRBV7-2 to TRBJ2-1; a possible D gene is TRBD2 (5 bases). The CDR3 is 15 amino acids. V shed 5 bases and J shed 0 bases, with 11 bases lying between them. Germline V CDR1 and CDR2: SGHTA, FQGNSA.

The genes are TRBV7-2 and TRBJ1-1, with D possibly being TRBD1 (5 bases). Germline CDR1 reads SGHTA; CDR2 reads FQGNSA. This CDR3 has 15 amino acids. Trimming shortened V by 3 bases and J by 1 base, and 12 bases separated the two germline ends. CDR3 amino acids: CASSLGGIRNTEAFF. CDR3 bases: TGTGCCAGCAGCTTGGGGGGAATTCGGAACACTGAAGCTTTCTTT. Filled out from reference TRBV7-2 and TRBJ1-1, the complete variable domain reads GAGVSQSPSNKVTEKGKDVELRCDPISGHTALYWYRQSLGQGLEFLIYFQGNSAPDKSGLPSDRFSAERTGGSVSTLTIQRTQQEDSAVYLCASSLGGIRNTEAFFGQGTRLTVV.

This rearrangement joins TRBV27 to TRBJ2-5; TRBD1 agrees at 7 bases. There are 16 residues in the CDR3. The germline V gene has CDR1 MNHEY and CDR2 SMNVEV (reference sequence). Germline trimming cut 1 base from V and 1 base from J; bases unmatched to any gene: 6. This chain's CDR3 is CASSLFSTGIQETQYF. DNA for the CDR3: TGTGCCAGCAGTTTATTTTCGACAGGGATCCAAGAGACCCAGTACTTC.

The chain recombines TRBV2 with TRBJ2-2; 7 bases match TRBD2. The CDR3 contains 13 residues. The V and J ends lost 4 bases and 7 bases, in that order; junction bases with no gene match: 3. Germline V gives CDR1 SNHLY, CDR2 FYNNEI. CDR3 nucleotides: TGTGCCAGCAGTGGCGGGAGAAGCGGGGAGCTGTTTTTT. Amino acid sequence: CASSGGRSGELFF.

This chain connects TRBV3-1 (or the pseudogene TRBV3-2) to TRBJ1-2; 8 nucleotides line up with TRBD1. The V segment lost 7 bases and the J segment 8 bases; nucleotides outside the gene matches: 6. This CDR3 is 12 amino acids long. In germline, CDR1 is LGHDT, CDR2 YNNKEL (reference sequence). CDR3 DNA sequence: TGTGCCAGCAATGGACAGGGTGGCGGCTACACCTTC. Amino acids: CASNGQGGGYTF.

V gene TRBV5-6 combines with J gene TRBJ2-3; TRBD1 might be the D (6 bases). CDR3 length: 16 residues. Trimming took 2 bases from V and 2 from J, leaving 15 bases between them. The V gene's germline CDR1 is SGHDT and CDR2 YYEEEE. CDR3 DNA: TGTGCCAGCAGCTTTACAGGGATAGCACACACAGATACGCAGTATTTT. Its translation is CASSFTGIAHTDTQYF.

This chain connects TRBV7-9 to TRBJ2-1; 8 bases fit TRBD1. Germline V lookup: CDR1 SEHNR, CDR2 FQNEAQ (reference sequence). This CDR3 comprises 14 residues. Trimming at V came to 5 bases and at J to 6 bases, leaving 6 bases not matched to a gene. The CDR3: CASSLRTGTNEQFF. CDR3 sequence (DNA): TGTGCCAGCAGCCTGAGGACAGGGACCAATGAGCAGTTCTTC. Full variable domain (missing parts from reference TRBV7-9 and TRBJ2-1): DTGVSQNPRHKITKRGQNVTFRCDPISEHNRLYWYRQTLGQGPEFLTYFQNEAQLEKSRLLSDRFSAERPKGSFSTLEIQRTEQGDSAMYLCASSLRTGTNEQFFGPGTRLTVL.

V and J are TRBV30 and TRBJ2-1; D is unresolved. CDR1 GTSNPN and CDR2 SVGIG come from the germline V gene (reference sequence). The CDR3 runs 12 residues. Trimming removed 2 bases from V and 3 bases from J, with 5 bases in between. Here the CDR3 DNA reads TGTGCCTGGAGTCGACTCTACAATGAGCAGTTCTTC. It is translated as CAWSRLYNEQFF.

This clone has more than one count but fewer than ten. The chain joins TRBV6-4 to TRBJ2-5; maybe TRBD2 (6 bases). This CDR3 has 13 residues. Trimming pared 2 bases from V and 4 bases from J, leaving 8 bases between. Germline CDR1 reads MRHNA; CDR2 reads SNTAGT. Written as DNA, the CDR3 is TGTGCCAGCAGTGACGGTAGCGGAGAGACCCAGTACTTC. Translated, it gives CASSDGSGETQYF.

This rearrangement joins TRBV19 to TRBJ1-1; 7 bases map to TRBD1. The V gene end was trimmed by 5 bases and the J gene end by 5 bases; junction bases not matched to a gene: 5. This CDR3 comprises 13 residues. CDR1 is LNHDA and CDR2 is SQIVND in the germline V gene (reference sequence). Written as DNA, the CDR3 is TGTGCCAGTAGTGCACAACAGGGGACTGAAGCTTTCTTT. It encodes CASSAQQGTEAFF.

The rearrangement uses TRBV7-9 and TRBJ1-2, with 10 bases identical to TRBD1. The germline CDR1 and CDR2 sequences are SEHNR and FQNEAQ (reference sequence). Trimming removed 4 bases from V and 2 bases from J; junction bases left unmatched: 10. The CDR3 spans 17 residues. The CDR3 sequence: CASSYNPGQGSNYGYTF. In nucleotides, the CDR3 is TGTGCCAGCAGCTACAACCCGGGACAGGGGTCCAACTATGGCTACACCTTC.

The V gene is TRBV29-1, the J gene TRBJ1-2; possible D gene TRBD1, 5 bases. The CDR3 is 13 residues long. Trimming pared 1 base from V and 3 bases from J, leaving 9 bases between. Germline V gene sequence: CDR1 SQVTM, CDR2 ANQGSEA. The CDR3 is CSVEGAGDYGYTF. As DNA, the CDR3 is TGCAGCGTTGAAGGGGCGGGGGACTATGGCTACACCTTC.

This clone showed up just a few times. The chain links TRBV21-1 to TRBJ2-7; TRBD2, the table's D call, was not compared with the DNA. TRBV21-1 is a listed pseudogene. The CDR3 runs 14 residues. The CDR3 loop reads CASSPREGRNEQYF. The CDR3 nucleotides are TGTGCCAGCAGCCCAAGGGAGGGTAGGAACGAGCAGTACTTC.

This clone was observed a single time. The chain couples TRBV6-5 to TRBJ2-7, with TRBD2 matching 7 bases. There are 13 residues in the CDR3. Germline CDR1 MNHEY, CDR2 SVGAGI. V was pared by 8 bases and J by 3 bases, with 7 bases of the junction left unmatched. The CDR3 loop reads CASRSGVGYEQYF. Written as DNA, the CDR3 is TGTGCCAGCCGCAGCGGGGTGGGCTACGAGCAGTACTTC.

This rearrangement joins TRBV12-3 or TRBV12-4 to TRBJ2-7; D is perhaps TRBD2 (5 bases). CDR3 size: 11 residues. V was trimmed by 6 bases and J by 6 bases, leaving 9 bases between them. The CDR3 DNA reads TGTGCCAGCAGGGGAGTGGGCGAGCAGTACTTC. It translates to CASRGVGEQYF.

The V and J genes are TRBV3-1 (or the pseudogene TRBV3-2) and TRBJ1-1; no definite D call. The CDR3 is 14 amino acids. Germline CDR1 LGHDT, CDR2 YNNKEL (reference sequence). Trimming pared 4 bases from V and 0 bases from J, leaving 9 bases between. The CDR3 DNA follows: TGTGCCAGCAGCCCCCGGACTTTGAACACTGAAGCTTTCTTT. It encodes CASSPRTLNTEAFF.

The rearrangement uses TRBV6-5 and TRBJ1-1; tentatively, D is TRBD1 (5 bases). The CDR3 is made up of 14 amino acids. V dropped 6 bases and J dropped 7 bases, with 18 bases sitting between them. CDR1 is MNHEY and CDR2 is SVGAGI in the germline V gene. The CDR3 DNA reads TGTGCCAGCAGCAAGACGCCAGGGTTCGGTGAAGCTTTCTTT. Protein product: CASSKTPGFGEAFF.

This chain joins TRBV7-2 and TRBJ2-7; tentative D call: TRBD2 (5 bases). The CDR3 consists of 14 residues. Germline V lookup: CDR1 SGHTA, CDR2 FQGNSA. The V end was cut by 6 bases, the J end by 0 bases, with 12 bases between. The CDR3 DNA follows: TGTGCCAGCAGTTCCCGGGGTTTCTCCTACGAGCAGTACTTC. Translated, it gives CASSSRGFSYEQYF.

V and J are TRBV11-2 and TRBJ2-1; 11 bases fit TRBD2. The CDR3 length is 15 residues. In germline, CDR1 is SGHAT, CDR2 FQNNGV. Trimming removed 3 bases from V and 8 bases from J; junction bases left unmatched: 6. For the CDR3, the DNA is TGTGCCAGCAGCTTGACTAGCGGGAACCGCGATGAGCAGTTCTTC. Its protein product is CASSLTSGNRDEQFF.

The gene calls are TRBV4-1 and TRBJ2-5, with 8 bases that match TRBD1. The CDR3 covers 15 residues. Germline loops: CDR1 MGHRA, CDR2 YSYEKL. V shed 1 base, J shed 3 bases, and the junction held 4 bases outside the gene matches. CDR3 loop: CASSQGVQGEETQYF. DNA of the CDR3: TGCGCCAGCAGCCAAGGGGTACAGGGGGAAGAGACCCAGTACTTC.

The CDR3 nucleotides read TGTGCCAGCACCCGCACGGGCCGGACTAGCGGTGGAGAGACCCAGTACTTC. Amino acid sequence: CASTRTGRTSGGETQYF. The V call is TRBV27, the J call TRBJ2-5; TRBD2 agrees at 10 bases. V lost 7 bases to trimming and J lost 4 bases; unmatched junction nucleotides: 15. The germline CDR1 and CDR2 sequences are MNHEY and SMNVEV (reference sequence). The CDR3 sequence is 17 residues long.